The source of this T cell receptor beta chain is a study of blood T cell repertoires in COVID-19. In the study overall: Cohort 3 donors were reported recovered after two negative PCRs, clearance, or symptom resolution.

Looked up from germline, CDR1 is LNHDA and CDR2 is SQIVND (reference sequence). The CDR3 length is 16 residues. V was pared by 4 bases and J by 5 bases, with 6 bases of the junction left unmatched. This clone has only a few counts. The participants were between about 18 and 90 years old and came from some 23 US areas. Using immunoSEQ multiplex PCR, the repertoire was profiled, and TCRdb retains in-frame clones only, with some absent. The sample holds hundreds of thousands of clones, more than 70% seen once. This TCR was recovered from a woman in her sixties or seventies in a cohort exposed to, infected with or recovered from COVID-19 (not recorded which). Sequencing was done on a sample of PBMCs or T cells enriched from blood (not recorded which). This chain connects TRBV19 to TRBJ2-1; 12 nucleotides align to TRBD2. The CDR3 DNA sequence: TGTGCCAGTAGTAACCGCGGACTAGCGGGAAACAATGAGCAGTTCTTC. This codes for CASSNRGLAGNNEQFF. Looking up the rest from reference TRBV19 and TRBJ2-1 gives the full variable domain: DGGITQSPKYLFRKEGQNVTLSCEQNLNHDAMYWYRQDPGQGLRLIYYSQIVNDFQKGDIAEGYSVSREKKESFPLTVTSAQKNPTAFYLCASSNRGLAGNNEQFFGPGTRLTVL.